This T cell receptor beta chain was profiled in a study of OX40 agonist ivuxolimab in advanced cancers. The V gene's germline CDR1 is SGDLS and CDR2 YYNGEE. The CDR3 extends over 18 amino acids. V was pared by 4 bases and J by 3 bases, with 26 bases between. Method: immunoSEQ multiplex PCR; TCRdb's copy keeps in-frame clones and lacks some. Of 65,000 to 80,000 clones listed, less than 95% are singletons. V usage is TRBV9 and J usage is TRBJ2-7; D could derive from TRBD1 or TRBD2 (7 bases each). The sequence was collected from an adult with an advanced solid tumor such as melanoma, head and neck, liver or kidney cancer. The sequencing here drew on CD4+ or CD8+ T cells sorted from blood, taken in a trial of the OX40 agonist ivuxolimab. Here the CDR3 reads CASSHPQTSGGGIYEQYF. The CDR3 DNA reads TGTGCCAGCAGCCACCCCCAGACGTCAGGGGGGGGGATCTACGAGCAGTACTTC.